The rows below give T cell receptor beta chains drawn from one sample of a study of OX40 agonist ivuxolimab in advanced cancers. Assay: immunoSEQ multiplex PCR; the TCRdb copy retains only in-frame clones and omits some. The sample includes approximately 68,000 clones, roughly four fifths of them seen just once. The starting material was CD4+ or CD8+ T cells sorted from blood, obtained in a trial of the OX40 agonist ivuxolimab. The receptors stem from an adult with an advanced solid tumor such as melanoma, head and neck, liver or kidney cancer. CDR3s include the opening cysteine and the closing phenylalanine or tryptophan. D genes are given only for firm matches. The size of a clone is reported for some rows only, either as once, few or many, or as a class for expanded clones.

-,TRBV6-5,-,TRBJ2-1,TGTGCCAGCACCCTGGACGGCAACTCCTACAATGAGCAGTTCTTC,CASTLDGNSYNEQFF
-,TRBV2,TRBD2,TRBJ2-1,TGTGCCAGCAGTGCAGGGTTGCGGGGGGGTGAGCAGTTCTTC,CASSAGLRGGEQFF
few,TRBV6-5,-,TRBJ1-5,TGTGCCAGCCGGACGGGGAATCAGCCCCAGCATTTT,CASRTGNQPQHF
-,TRBV7-9,-,TRBJ2-7,TGTGCCAGCAGCTTAGATTCCACCTACGAGCAGTACTTC,CASSLDSTYEQYF
-,TRBV7-9,TRBD2,TRBJ2-1,TGTGCCAGCAGTCCCCTGTGGACTAGCGGGAGAAATGAGCAGTTCTTC,CASSPLWTSGRNEQFF
once,TRBV30,-,TRBJ1-1,TGTGCCTGGACTCCCTGGGGGGGCGCATCAGCTTTCTTT,CAWTPWGGASAFF
-,TRBV5-1,-,TRBJ2-3,TGCGCCAGCAGCTTTCATTTCGACGGGTTCGTTTATCCGGCCGAGCAGTATTTT,CASSFHFDGFVYPAEQYF
-,TRBV19,TRBD2,TRBJ2-5,TGTGCCAGTAGTATGAGAGGGGCTAGCGGGAGGGCCGGTGAGACCCAGTACTTC,CASSMRGASGRAGETQYF
-,TRBV19,-,TRBJ2-1,TGTGCCAGTAGTATCGGGTGGGCAGGGAGCTCCTACAATGAGCAGTTCTTC,CASSIGWAGSSYNEQFF
-,TRBV27,-,TRBJ1-2,TGTGCCAGCAGTTTGGGAACTCAGGGTGGCTACACCTTC,CASSLGTQGGYTF
-,TRBV27,-,TRBJ2-7,TGTGCCAGCAGTACATCATTCTCCCGGGCCTCGAGGGCCTACGAGCAGTACTTC,CASSTSFSRASRAYEQYF
-,TRBV6-5,TRBD2,TRBJ2-7,TGTGCCAGCAGTTATACGGGGGGAGTTAACGAGCAGTACTTC,CASSYTGGVNEQYF
-,TRBV18,-,TRBJ2-2,TGTGCCAGCTCACCACGCGGGGAGACGAACACCGGGGAGCTGTTTTTT,CASSPRGETNTGELFF
-,TRBV7-2,-,TRBJ2-7,TGTGCCAGCAGCTTAGACGGGGTCGAGCAGTACTTC,CASSLDGVEQYF
-,TRBV5-1,-,TRBJ1-5,TGCGCCAGCAGCTTGGTGGACCCCGGGGGTCAGCCCCAGCATTTT,CASSLVDPGGQPQHF
-,TRBV7-8,-,TRBJ2-5,TGTGCCAGCAGCTTAGGCAGGGAAGGGACCCAGTACTTC,CASSLGREGTQYF
few,TRBV2,TRBD2,TRBJ2-3,TGTGCCACCGTCCCACAAACCCCCCGACTAGCGGGAGTAGCAGATACGCAGTATTTT,CATVPQTPRLAGVADTQYF
-,TRBV4-2,TRBD2,TRBJ2-1,TGTGCCAGCAGCCGAAAGAGCGGGGGGAGCGACAATGAGCAGTTCTTC,CASSRKSGGSDNEQFF
-,TRBV10-1,-,TRBJ2-2,TGCGCCAGCAGCCGCGGGACACGCAACACCGGGGAGCTGTTTTTT,CASSRGTRNTGELFF
once,TRBV7-3,TRBD2,TRBJ2-3,TGTGCCAGCAGCACCCGAGCGGGGGGGCTAAATACGCAGTATTTT,CASSTRAGGLNTQYF
-,TRBV28,TRBD2,TRBJ2-3,TGTGCCAGCAGTTTTAGCGGGACTAGCACAGATACGCAGTATTTT,CASSFSGTSTDTQYF
-,TRBV27,-,TRBJ2-7,TGTGCCAGCAGTTTCCGGATCGGGACGGCGCGCTACGAGCAGTACTTC,CASSFRIGTARYEQYF
-,TRBV2,-,TRBJ2-4,TGTGCCAGCAGCCCCTTCGACTACAGAGCCAAAAACATTCAGTACTTC,CASSPFDYRAKNIQYF
-,TRBV12-5,-,TRBJ2-3,TGTGCTAGTGGTGCCCCAGGGAGCACAGATACGCAGTATTTT,CASGAPGSTDTQYF
-,TRBV10-3,TRBD2,TRBJ2-7,TGTGCCATCAGGGCGCCCCAGCGGGGGTTCTACGAGCAGTACTTC,CAIRAPQRGFYEQYF
-,TRBV19,-,TRBJ2-3,TGTGCCAGTGGACCCACGGGCACCTTTAGCACAGATACGCAGTATTTT,CASGPTGTFSTDTQYF
-,TRBV7-2,TRBD2,TRBJ2-1,TGTGCCAGCAGCCCCAGGACTAGCGGGGGGGCAGTGAATGAGCAGTTCTTC,CASSPRTSGGAVNEQFF
-,TRBV2,-,TRBJ2-7,TGTGCCAGCAGCTTGTACGGCTACGAGCAGTACTTC,CASSLYGYEQYF
-,TRBV5-4,-,TRBJ2-5,TGTGCCAGCAGCTTTAAAGGCGGAGAAGAGACCCAGTACTTC,CASSFKGGEETQYF
-,TRBV5-1,-,TRBJ2-1,TGCGCCAGCAGCCTAATCCCCGGGAGCTCCTACAATGAGCAGTTCTTC,CASSLIPGSSYNEQFF
-,TRBV11-3,-,TRBJ2-5,TGTGCCAGCAGCTTAAGTTACCAAGAGACCCAGTACTTC,CASSLSYQETQYF